These 20 T cell receptor beta chains share one sample of origin, sequenced in a study of CD8 T cells in ankylosing spondylitis. One entry per CDR3 protein results from TCRdb running MiXCR on the 5' RACE reads. Of some 300,000 distinct CDR3 sequences in the sample, less than 25% were seen once. Source material: blood, either unsorted or a sorted T cell fraction (not recorded which). These receptors all stem from a female donor with ankylosing spondylitis or in good health (not recorded which).

This clonotype occurred a few times. The chain has TRBV29-1 and TRBJ1-3; TRBD1 agrees at 7 bases. This CDR3 is 13 amino acids long. Germline loops: CDR1 SQVTM, CDR2 ANQGSEA. V dropped 5 bases and J dropped 2; count of bases not matched to a gene: 3. The CDR3 DNA reads as TGCAGCGTTTCCCAGGGGGCTGGAAACACCATATATTTT. Protein product: CSVSQGAGNTIYF.

This clonotype was observed a few times. CDR3 loop: CASSLGDRGLDGYTF. The CDR3, as DNA: TGCGCCAGCAGCTTGGGGGACAGGGGGCTCGACGGCTACACCTTC. This sequence joins TRBV5-1 and TRBJ1-2; 12 bases align to TRBD1. The CDR3 contains 15 residues. V lost 0 bases and J lost 8; bases outside the gene matches: 5. Germline V gene sequence: CDR1 SGHRS, CDR2 YFSETQ.

CDR3 DNA: TGTGCCAGCAGTCAAAGAGCAGGGTCTGGAAACACCATATATTTT. Translating it yields CASSQRAGSGNTIYF. The rearrangement links TRBV12-3 or TRBV12-4 to TRBJ1-3, with D possibly matching TRBD1 (5 bases). CDR3 length: 15 amino acids. With 5 bases removed from V and 1 base from J, the gap between germline ends came to 12 bases.

The chain links TRBV7-8 to TRBJ2-1; maybe TRBD2 (5 bases). Germline V CDR1 and CDR2: SGHVS, FQNEAQ. There are 13 residues in the CDR3. Trimming left V 4 bases short and J 9 bases short, with 13 bases between. Here the CDR3 reads CASSWLSEGEQFF. CDR3 in DNA: TGTGCCAGCAGCTGGCTTAGCGAAGGTGAGCAGTTCTTC.

The chain's CDR3 is CAIREDRTKETQYF. The CDR3 DNA sequence: TGTGCCATCAGAGAAGACAGGACCAAAGAGACCCAGTACTTC. The chain carries TRBV10-3 and TRBJ2-5, with D tentatively TRBD1 (6 bases). Germline V lookup: CDR1 ENHRY, CDR2 SYGVKD. The CDR3 has 14 amino acids. V lost 6 bases to trimming and J lost 3 bases, with 14 bases between them.

This clonotype was observed at least ten times. This sequence joins TRBV29-1 and TRBJ2-5, with D maybe TRBD2 (6 bases). Germline V gene sequence: CDR1 SQVTM, CDR2 ANQGSEA. The ends were cut back, 7 bases at V and 4 bases at J, with 13 bases in the middle. The CDR3 runs 12 residues. CDR3 DNA sequence: TGCAGCGGGGGGGAGGTCGGAGAGACCCAGTACTTC. Protein product: CSGGEVGETQYF.

The chain is built from TRBV12-3 or TRBV12-4 and TRBJ2-7; 13 positions agree with TRBD2. V gave up 0 bases and J gave up 6 bases; unmatched junction bases: 5. The CDR3 length is 16 residues. The CDR3 reads CASSLAAGLAGTEQYF. CDR3 in DNA: TGTGCCAGCAGTTTAGCGGCGGGACTAGCGGGAACCGAGCAGTACTTC.

This rearrangement joins TRBV20-1 to TRBJ2-1; 13 bases are a match to TRBD2. V shed 5 bases and J 4 bases; nucleotides not matched to a gene: 8. Germline CDR1 reads DFQATT; CDR2 reads SNEGSKA (reference sequence). The CDR3 is made up of 16 amino acids. The CDR3 DNA follows: TGCAGTGCTCGGACTAGCGGGAGTGAAGGGTACAATGAGCAGTTCTTC. Encoded protein: CSARTSGSEGYNEQFF.

There are a few counts of this clonotype. The J gene is TRBJ2-1, the V gene TRBV20-1, with 8 nucleotides matching TRBD2. Per the germline V gene, CDR1 is DFQATT and CDR2 is SNEGSKA (reference sequence). The length of the CDR3 is 12 residues. J lost 13 bases, V lost 4 bases, and 9 bases had no gene match. This CDR3 reads CSANRGGTNQFF. The CDR3 nucleotides read TGCAGTGCTAACCGGGGGGGGACAAATCAGTTCTTC.

CDR3 sequence (DNA): TGTGCCAGCAGCCAATTGGGGGGGAAAGGAAACACCATATATTTT. Translating it yields CASSQLGGKGNTIYF. This chain uses TRBV4-2 with TRBJ1-3; D may be TRBD1 (5 bases). This CDR3 has 15 amino acids. V was clipped by 2 bases and J by 4 bases, with 12 bases between them. Germline lookup yields CDR1 LGHNA and CDR2 YNFKEQ.

In this sample, this clonotype turned up a few times. V and J are TRBV20-1 and TRBJ1-5, with a tentative D call TRBD1 (5 bases). There are 12 residues in the CDR3. Germline V gene data show CDR1 as DFQATT and CDR2 as SNEGSKA (reference sequence). V lost 4 bases to trimming and J lost 8 bases, with 12 bases between them. The DNA for the CDR3 is TGCAGTGCTAATATAGGGGTAGAGCCCCAGCATTTT. Protein: CSANIGVEPQHF.

V and J are TRBV30 and TRBJ2-2; 9 nucleotides match TRBD1. CDR1 GTSNPN and CDR2 SVGIG come from the germline V gene (reference sequence). CDR3 length: 15 amino acids. J lost 2 bases, V lost 4 bases, and 5 bases had no gene match. The CDR3 DNA sequence: TGTGCCTGGAATGACAGGGGGATTAACACCGGGGAGCTGTTTTTT. Its translation: CAWNDRGINTGELFF.

This clonotype was counted between two and nine times. The chain combines TRBV7-2 with TRBJ2-7; D is ambiguous. Deletions cut 3 bases from V and 3 bases from J, with 15 bases between. Germline V lookup: CDR1 SGHTA, CDR2 FQGNSA. The CDR3 is 15 residues long. The CDR3 region has the DNA TGTGCCAGCAGCTTCTCGCTACGACCGAACTACGAGCAGTACTTC. This codes for CASSFSLRPNYEQYF.

The sample holds a few counts of this clonotype. CDR3 nucleotide sequence: TGTGCCAGCCACAATAATTCACCCCTCCACTTT. It yields the protein CASHNNSPLHF. The gene calls are TRBV6-1 and TRBJ1-6; D not resolved. The CDR3 has 11 residues. Deletions cut 8 bases from V and 5 bases from J, with 4 bases between. The V gene's germline CDR1 is MNHNS and CDR2 SASEGT.

This clonotype was detected a few times. This chain joins TRBV9 and TRBJ2-5; the D call may be TRBD1 or TRBD2 (6 bases each). Per germline, CDR1 SGDLS and CDR2 YYNGEE. V was trimmed by 0 bases and J by 4 bases, leaving 13 bases between them. CDR3 size: 15 residues. For the CDR3, the DNA is TGTGCCAGCAGCGTAGCTTTGGGGGGCGCAGAGACCCAGTACTTC. Amino acid sequence: CASSVALGGAETQYF.

CDR3 nucleotide sequence: TGTGCCTGGAGGGCTAGGGGCGCGCCGTACTTC. Translation: CAWRARGAPYF. This chain connects TRBV30 to TRBJ2-7; D may be TRBD1 (5 bases). CDR1 GTSNPN and CDR2 SVGIG come from the germline V gene (reference sequence). V was shortened by 3 bases and J by 12 bases, with 15 bases between the two germline ends. The CDR3 runs to 11 residues.

The chain uses TRBV10-3 and TRBJ1-1; tentative D call: TRBD1 (5 bases). This CDR3 region has 12 residues. The V end lost 8 bases, the J end lost 6 bases, and 13 bases lay between the germline ends. Germline loops: CDR1 ENHRY, CDR2 SYGVKD. CDR3 nucleotides: TGTGCCATCGCAACCATAGGGGCTGAAGCTTTCTTT. Amino acid sequence: CAIATIGAEAFF.

This clonotype was counted between two and nine times. CDR3 sequence reads: CASSFGTGADEQYF. In DNA form, the CDR3 reads TGTGCCAGCAGCTTCGGGACAGGGGCGGACGAGCAGTACTTC. The chain uses TRBV7-9 and TRBJ2-7; TRBD1 agrees at 10 bases. This CDR3 is 14 amino acids long. V shed 3 bases, J shed 5 bases, and the junction held 4 bases outside the gene matches. The germline V gene has CDR1 SEHNR and CDR2 FQNEAQ (reference sequence).

This sequence joins TRBV6-2 or TRBV6-3 and TRBJ2-1; 15 bases line up with TRBD2. Unmatched junction bases numbered 6, after V lost 8 bases and J lost 1 base. CDR3 length equals 17 residues. The germline V gene encodes CDR1 MNHEY and CDR2 SVGEGT. CDR3 coding DNA: TGTGCCAGCCGGGGACTAGCGGGAGGAGGTTCCTACAATGAGCAGTTCTTC. This codes for CASRGLAGGGSYNEQFF.

This chain links TRBV12-2 with TRBJ1-2; TRBD1 is the table's D call and was not checked against the DNA. TRBV12-2 is marked as a pseudogene. The CDR3 extends over 16 amino acids. CDR3 sequence (DNA): TGTGCAAGTCGCTCCCGACCCCGACAGGGGCGGTATGGCTACACCTTC. Translated, it gives CASRSRPRQGRYGYTF.